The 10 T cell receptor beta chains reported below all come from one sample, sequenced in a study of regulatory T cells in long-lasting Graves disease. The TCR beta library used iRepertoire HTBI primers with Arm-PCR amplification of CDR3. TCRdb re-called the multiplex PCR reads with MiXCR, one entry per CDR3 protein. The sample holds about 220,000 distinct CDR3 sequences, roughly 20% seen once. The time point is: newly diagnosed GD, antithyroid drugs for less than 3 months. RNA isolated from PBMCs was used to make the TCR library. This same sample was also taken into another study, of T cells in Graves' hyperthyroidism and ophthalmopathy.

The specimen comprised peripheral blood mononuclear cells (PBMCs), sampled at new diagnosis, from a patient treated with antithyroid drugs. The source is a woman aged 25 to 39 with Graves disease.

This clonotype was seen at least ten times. The CDR3 region is CASSFSGSSYNEQFF. CDR3 in DNA: TGCGCCAGCAGCTTTAGCGGGAGCTCCTACAATGAGCAGTTCTTC. The chain links TRBV5-1 to TRBJ2-1, with 9 bases lining up with TRBD2. The V gene end was trimmed by 2 bases and the J gene end by 0 bases; junction bases not matched to a gene: 0. Germline V gene data show CDR1 as SGHRS and CDR2 as YFSETQ. This CDR3 is 15 amino acids long. The full variable domain, completed using reference TRBV5-1 and TRBJ2-1, is KAGVTQTPRYLIKTRGQQVTLSCSPISGHRSVSWYQQTPGQGLQFLFEYFSETQRNKGNFPGRFSGRQFSNSRSEMNVSTLELGDSALYLCASSFSGSSYNEQFFGPGTRLTVL.

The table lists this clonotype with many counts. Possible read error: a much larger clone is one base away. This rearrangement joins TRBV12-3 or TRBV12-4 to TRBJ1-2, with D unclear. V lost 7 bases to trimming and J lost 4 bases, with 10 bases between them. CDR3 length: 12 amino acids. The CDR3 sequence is CASNSRLYGYTF. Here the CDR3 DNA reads TGTGCCAGCAACAGCAGGCTCTATGGCTACACCTTC.

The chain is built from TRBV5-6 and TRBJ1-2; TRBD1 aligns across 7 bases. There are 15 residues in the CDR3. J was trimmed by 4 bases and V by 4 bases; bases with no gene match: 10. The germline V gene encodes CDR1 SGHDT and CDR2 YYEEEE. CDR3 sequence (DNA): TGTGCCAGCAGCCCTCCTGGGACAGACGGCTATGGCTACACCTTC. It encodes CASSPPGTDGYGYTF.

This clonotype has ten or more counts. The CDR3 region is CASSLLPTTTNNQPQHF. DNA of the CDR3: TGCGCCAGCAGCTTACTTCCGACGACAACTAACAATCAGCCCCAGCATTTT. This chain connects TRBV5-1 to TRBJ1-5, with no clear D. This CDR3 has 17 amino acids. V lost 2 bases to trimming and J lost 3 bases, with 18 bases between them. The germline V gene encodes CDR1 SGHRS and CDR2 YFSETQ.

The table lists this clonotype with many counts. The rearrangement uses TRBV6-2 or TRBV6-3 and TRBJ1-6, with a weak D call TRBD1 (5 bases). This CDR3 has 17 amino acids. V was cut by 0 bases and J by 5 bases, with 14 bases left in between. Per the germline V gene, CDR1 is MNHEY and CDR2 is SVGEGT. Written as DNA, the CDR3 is TGTGCCAGCAGTTACTCGAACCGGGGACCCAATAATTCACCCCTCCACTTT. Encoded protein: CASSYSNRGPNNSPLHF.

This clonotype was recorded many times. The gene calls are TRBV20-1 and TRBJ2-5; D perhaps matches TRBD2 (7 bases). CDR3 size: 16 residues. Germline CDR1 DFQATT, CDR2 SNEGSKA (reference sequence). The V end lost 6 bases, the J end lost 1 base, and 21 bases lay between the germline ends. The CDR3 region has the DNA TGCAGTGCGCATGAGGGGGGGGCCCGATTCCAAGAGACCCAGTACTTC. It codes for CSAHEGGARFQETQYF.

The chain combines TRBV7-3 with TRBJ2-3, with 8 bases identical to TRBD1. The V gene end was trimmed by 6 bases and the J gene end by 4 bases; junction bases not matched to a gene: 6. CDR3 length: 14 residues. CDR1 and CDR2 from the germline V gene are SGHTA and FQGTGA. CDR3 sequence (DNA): TGTGCCAGCAGTCTGGACAGGGCAGCAGATACGCAGTATTTT. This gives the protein CASSLDRAADTQYF.

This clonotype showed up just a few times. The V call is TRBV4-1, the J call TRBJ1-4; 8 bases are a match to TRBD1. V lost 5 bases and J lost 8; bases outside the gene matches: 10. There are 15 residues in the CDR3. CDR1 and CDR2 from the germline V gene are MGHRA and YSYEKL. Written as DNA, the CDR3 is TGCGCCAGCAGCTCCCAGGGGGCGAATAGGGAAAAACTGTTTTTT. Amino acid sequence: CASSSQGANREKLFF.

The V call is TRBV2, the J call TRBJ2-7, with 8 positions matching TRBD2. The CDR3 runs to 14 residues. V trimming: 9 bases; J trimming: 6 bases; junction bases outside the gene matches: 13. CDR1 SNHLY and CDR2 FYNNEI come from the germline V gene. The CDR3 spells CASQPSGRAVEQYF. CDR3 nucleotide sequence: TGTGCCAGTCAACCGTCCGGGAGGGCCGTCGAGCAGTACTTC.

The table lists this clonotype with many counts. CDR3 coding DNA: TGTGCCTGTACCCCCCACCGATCCACAGATACGCAGTATTTT. Residues: CACTPHRSTDTQYF. The chain joins TRBV30 to TRBJ2-3; D not resolved. From germline, CDR1 is GTSNPN and CDR2 SVGIG (reference sequence). The ends were cut back, 6 bases at V and 2 bases at J, with 15 bases in the middle. The CDR3 is 14 amino acids.